The 26 T cell receptor beta chains in this list originate from one sample, sequenced in a study of CD8 T cells in Susac syndrome. An amount of RNA that ranged from about 0.45 to 1 ug was reverse transcribed with random hexamers. In TCRdb, the immunoSEQ multiplex PCR reads were re-called with MiXCR into one record per CDR3 protein. The profile shows 120,000 or so distinct CDR3 sequences, 90% to 95% of them singletons. The sample consisted of CD4+ T cells from PBMCs. These receptors all stem from a human donor with multiple sclerosis.

The rearrangement links TRBV28 to TRBJ1-1; D is undetermined. V shed 6 bases and J shed 1 base, with 12 bases lying between them. The germline gives CDR1 MDHEN, CDR2 SYDVKM. CDR3 length: 14 amino acids. This CDR3 reads CASRTGGENTEAFF. As DNA, the CDR3 is TGTGCCAGCAGAACGGGTGGGGAGAACACTGAAGCTTTCTTT.

This sequence joins TRBV30 and TRBJ2-2, with a possible D match to TRBD1 (6 bases). The CDR3 runs 12 residues. Germline CDR1 and CDR2: GTSNPN and SVGIG (reference sequence). V dropped 2 bases and J dropped 6 bases, with 7 bases sitting between them. This CDR3 reads CAWSKGAGELFF. The CDR3 nucleotides read TGTGCCTGGAGTAAGGGGGCCGGGGAGCTGTTTTTT.

V usage is TRBV7-3 and J usage is TRBJ1-6, with TRBD1 matching 7 bases. The germline V gene encodes CDR1 SGHTA and CDR2 FQGTGA. CDR3 size: 12 residues. With V trimmed by 5 bases and J by 14 bases, 6 bases remained unmatched. The CDR3 nucleotides are TGTGCCAGCAGCACATACAGGGGAACCCTCCACTTT. Residues: CASSTYRGTLHF.

The chain carries TRBV5-1 and TRBJ1-2, with D possibly TRBD1 on 5 matching bases. There are 14 residues in the CDR3. Trimming removed 4 bases from V and 7 bases from J, with 17 bases in between. In germline, CDR1 is SGHRS, CDR2 YFSETQ. CDR3 amino acids: CASSLGHGVGGYTF. The CDR3, as DNA: TGCGCCAGCAGCCTAGGACACGGCGTAGGTGGCTACACCTTC.

The chain employs TRBV6-2 or TRBV6-3 and TRBJ2-4; 9 bases align to TRBD2. The germline V gene encodes CDR1 MNHEY and CDR2 SVGEGT. CDR3 size: 16 residues. The V gene end was trimmed by 2 bases and the J gene end by 3 bases; junction bases not matched to a gene: 5. This CDR3 reads CASSYRPAGGKNIQYF. The CDR3 DNA sequence: TGTGCCAGCAGTTACCGCCCAGCGGGGGGCAAAAACATTCAGTACTTC.

The rearrangement joins TRBV4-2 to TRBJ2-3; D gene ambiguous. Deletions cut 4 bases from V and 2 bases from J, with 10 bases between. The CDR3 extends over 14 amino acids. Germline lookup yields CDR1 LGHNA and CDR2 YNFKEQ. DNA for the CDR3: TGTGCCAGCAGCCCTACTCCGACCACAGATACGCAGTATTTT. Protein product: CASSPTPTTDTQYF.

The count of this clonotype is one. The CDR3 DNA follows: TGTGCCTGGAGTGTCCTATACAGGGGACGGGGGGCCAACGTCCTGACTTTC. Its protein is CAWSVLYRGRGANVLTF. The chain employs TRBV30 and TRBJ2-6; 7 bases align to TRBD1. Germline CDR1 GTSNPN, CDR2 SVGIG (reference sequence). Trimming cost V 0 bases and J 4 bases; bases outside gene matches: 9. The CDR3 contains 17 residues. The entire variable domain, with the rest obtained from reference TRBV30 and TRBJ2-6, is as follows: SQTIHQWPATLVQPVGSPLSLECTVEGTSNPNLYWYRQAAGRGLQLLFYSVGIGQISSEVPQNLSASRPQDRQFILSSKKLLLSDSGFYLCAWSVLYRGRGANVLTFGAGSRLTVL.

The chain uses TRBV25-1 and TRBJ1-1; D is ambiguous. V was shortened by 4 bases and J by 5 bases, with 14 bases between the two germline ends. Germline loops: CDR1 MGHDK, CDR2 SYGVNS. This CDR3 spans 14 amino acids. For the CDR3, the DNA is TGTGCCAGCAGTGGCTCCGGGGTGTGGACTGAAGCTTTCTTT. Translation: CASSGSGVWTEAFF.

This chain uses TRBV6-6 with TRBJ2-2; D possibly matches TRBD1 or TRBD2 (5 bases each). V lost 6 bases to trimming and J lost 6 bases, with 11 bases between them. In germline, CDR1 is MNHNY, CDR2 SVGAGI (reference sequence). The CDR3 length is 13 residues. CDR3 coding DNA: TGTGCCAGCAGCGGGGCGCGGGCCGGGGAGCTGTTTTTT. Protein sequence: CASSGARAGELFF.

The chain combines TRBV7-9 with TRBJ1-1; possibly TRBD1 for D (5 bases). Trimming took 5 bases from V and 1 from J, leaving 14 bases between them. The CDR3 has 15 residues. Germline values: CDR1 SEHNR, CDR2 FQNEAQ (reference sequence). CDR3 in DNA: TGTGCCAGCAGCACTAACGTCCAGGGGAACACTGAAGCTTTCTTT. Its translation: CASSTNVQGNTEAFF. The full variable domain, its missing parts supplied by reference TRBV7-9 and TRBJ1-1, is DTGVSQNPRHKITKRGQNVTFRCDPISEHNRLYWYRQTLGQGPEFLTYFQNEAQLEKSRLLSDRFSAERPKGSFSTLEIQRTEQGDSAMYLCASSTNVQGNTEAFFGQGTRLTVV.

This rearrangement joins TRBV27 to TRBJ1-2; TRBD1 might be the D (5 bases). The V gene's germline CDR1 is MNHEY and CDR2 SMNVEV (reference sequence). The CDR3 has 14 residues. Deletions cut 4 bases from V and 4 bases from J, with 13 bases between. This CDR3 reads CASSSWGTLYGYTF. DNA for the CDR3: TGTGCCAGCAGTTCCTGGGGGACCCTCTATGGCTACACCTTC.

The J gene is TRBJ2-3, the V gene TRBV4-2; no clear D. Trimming removed 0 bases from V and 3 bases from J, with 7 bases in between. Looked up from germline, CDR1 is LGHNA and CDR2 is YNFKEQ. The CDR3 is 14 amino acids. The CDR3 DNA is TGTGCCAGCAGCCAAGATCGGAGTACAGATACGCAGTATTTT. It yields the protein CASSQDRSTDTQYF.

The chain uses TRBV24-1 and TRBJ2-2; perhaps TRBD1 as D (6 bases). The V end lost 5 bases, the J end lost 3 bases, and 12 bases lay between the germline ends. CDR3 size: 15 residues. Germline CDR1 reads KGHDR; CDR2 reads SFDVKD. CDR3 coding DNA: TGTGCCACCAGTGGTGGGACAAAGGACACCGGGGAGCTGTTTTTT. Its protein product is CATSGGTKDTGELFF.

This clonotype appeared a single time. The CDR3 spells CASTGERYEQYF. Written as DNA, the CDR3 is TGTGCCAGCACCGGGGAAAGATACGAGCAGTACTTC. The chain combines TRBV6-5 with TRBJ2-7, with TRBD2 as a possible D gene (5 bases). Germline V lookup: CDR1 MNHEY, CDR2 SVGAGI. The CDR3 is made up of 12 amino acids. Trimming cost V 7 bases and J 4 bases, with 11 bases left between them.

The chain couples TRBV6-2 or TRBV6-3 to TRBJ1-5; weak D call: TRBD1 (5 bases). This CDR3 contains 15 residues. V was cut by 7 bases and J by 3 bases, with 16 bases left in between. The germline V gene has CDR1 MNHEY and CDR2 SVGEGT. This chain's CDR3 is CASTRQAGLNQPQHF. The CDR3 nucleotides read TGTGCCAGCACCCGCCAGGCAGGGCTCAATCAGCCCCAGCATTTT.

J is TRBJ1-2 and V is TRBV5-4, with 8 bases matching TRBD1. This CDR3 has 13 residues. The V segment lost 4 bases and the J segment 7 bases; nucleotides outside the gene matches: 6. Germline-derived CDR1 and CDR2 are SGHNT and YYREEE (reference sequence). CDR3 DNA sequence: TGTGCCAGCAGCCCAGGGACAGGCGTTGGCTACACCTTC. Amino acid sequence: CASSPGTGVGYTF.

V usage is TRBV11-2 and J usage is TRBJ1-1; D is ambiguous. This CDR3 has 14 amino acids. Trimming removed 4 bases at V and 1 base at J, with 10 bases between. The germline V gene encodes CDR1 SGHAT and CDR2 FQNNGV. The DNA for the CDR3 is TGTGCCAGCAGCTCCCCCCCTGGGAACACTGAAGCTTTCTTT. Residues: CASSSPPGNTEAFF.

In this sample, this clonotype turned up a few times. This chain connects TRBV6-5 to TRBJ1-1; D possibly corresponds to TRBD1 (5 bases). Per the germline V gene, CDR1 is MNHEY and CDR2 is SVGAGI. The CDR3 is made up of 13 amino acids. V gave up 3 bases and J gave up 1 base, with 6 bases separating them. Written as DNA, the CDR3 is TGTGCCAGCAGTTATCAGGGGAACACTGAAGCTTTCTTT. It yields the protein CASSYQGNTEAFF.

This chain connects TRBV7-2 to TRBJ1-2; D ambiguous. The CDR3 runs to 13 residues. From germline, CDR1 is SGHTA and CDR2 FQGNSA. Trimming removed 2 bases from V and 7 bases from J, with 11 bases in between. CDR3 amino acids: CASSLTRGSGYTF. The CDR3 DNA follows: TGTGCCAGCAGCTTAACACGTGGGTCTGGCTACACCTTC.

The chain employs TRBV19 and TRBJ1-2, with 7 bases aligning to TRBD1. CDR3 length equals 15 residues. The germline CDR1 and CDR2 sequences are LNHDA and SQIVND (reference sequence). Losses at the gene ends were 2 bases for V and 2 bases for J; bases not matched to a gene: 5. The chain's CDR3 is CASSIPGTENYGYTF. The CDR3 bases are TGTGCCAGTAGTATACCCGGGACAGAGAACTATGGCTACACCTTC.

The chain combines TRBV5-1 with TRBJ2-3; no definite D call. Trimming left V 4 bases short and J 6 bases short, with 9 bases between. CDR1 and CDR2 (germline): SGHRS, YFSETQ. The CDR3 has 12 amino acids. The CDR3 is CASSVSPDTQYF. The CDR3 coding sequence is TGCGCCAGCAGCGTCTCCCCGGATACGCAGTATTTT. Full variable domain (outside the CDR3, taken from reference TRBV5-1 and TRBJ2-3): KAGVTQTPRYLIKTRGQQVTLSCSPISGHRSVSWYQQTPGQGLQFLFEYFSETQRNKGNFPGRFSGRQFSNSRSEMNVSTLELGDSALYLCASSVSPDTQYFGPGTRLTVL.

The chain employs TRBV18 and TRBJ2-7; 8 bases map to TRBD2. CDR1 and CDR2 (germline): KGHSH, LQKENI. With 0 bases clipped from V and 0 bases from J, the junction kept 7 bases outside the gene matches. The CDR3 has 17 amino acids. CDR3 in amino acids: CASSPPWLAGGSYEQYF. The DNA of the CDR3 is TGTGCCAGCTCACCACCGTGGCTAGCGGGTGGCTCCTACGAGCAGTACTTC.

The rearrangement links TRBV19 to TRBJ2-4, with a weak D call TRBD1 (5 bases). V was cut by 2 bases and J by 7 bases, with 9 bases left in between. Looked up from germline, CDR1 is LNHDA and CDR2 is SQIVND (reference sequence). This CDR3 has 13 residues. The CDR3 coding sequence is TGTGCCAGTAGTATATTAGGGGCGAACATTCAGTACTTC. It codes for CASSILGANIQYF.

The chain is built from TRBV7-9 and TRBJ1-2; the D gene is possibly TRBD1 (6 bases). Germline loops: CDR1 SEHNR, CDR2 FQNEAQ (reference sequence). CDR3 length: 12 residues. Trimming removed 5 bases at V and 5 bases at J, with 9 bases between. CDR3 DNA sequence: TGTGCCAGCAGCCGGACAGAGTATGGCTACACCTTC. Amino acids: CASSRTEYGYTF.

The chain combines TRBV6-5 with TRBJ2-7; TRBD1 is a possible D gene (6 bases). The germline gives CDR1 MNHEY, CDR2 SVGAGI. This CDR3 has 13 amino acids. The V end was cut by 8 bases, the J end by 2 bases, with 13 bases between. CDR3 DNA: TGTGCCAGCGGTACAGGGCCCCCCTACGAGCAGTACTTC. This translates into CASGTGPPYEQYF.

The chain carries TRBV6-1 and TRBJ2-1, with 14 bases identical to TRBD2. The junction had 4 bases not matched to a gene; V was cut back by 5 bases and J by 7 bases. The CDR3 loop spans 15 amino acids. The V gene's germline CDR1 is MNHNS and CDR2 SASEGT. Written as DNA, the CDR3 is TGTGCCAGCAGTCCCGGGACTAGCGGGAGTAATGAGCAGTTCTTC. Its translation: CASSPGTSGSNEQFF.